This T cell receptor (beta chain) was retrieved from a study of radiotherapy plus CTLA-4 blockade in lung cancer. Overall study findings and caveats: With interferon-beta, early dynamics of blood T cell clones were reported to best predict response. In blood, after radiotherapy plus ipilimumab, tumor-derived TCR clones expanded.

Germline assignment: CDR1 SGHNT and CDR2 YENEEA. The length of the CDR3 is 17 residues. Trimming at V came to 3 bases and at J to 4 bases, leaving 10 bases not matched to a gene. Repertoires were generated with immunoSEQ multiplex PCR, while TCRdb's copy carries only in-frame clones and drops some. Among tens of thousands of clones listed, about four fifths were seen once. Concerning this clone: What it recognizes is unknown.

The V and J genes are TRBV11-3 and TRBJ2-3; 10 nucleotides match TRBD2. Sequenced here: peripheral blood, sampled from a patient treated with radiotherapy plus ipilimumab. The TCR comes from a human donor with non-small cell lung cancer that progressed on radiotherapy plus ipilimumab. The CDR3 protein is CASSLGSASGSPDTQYF. In DNA form, the CDR3 reads TGTGCCAGCAGCTTGGGGTCGGCTAGCGGGAGCCCAGATACGCAGTATTTT.